This T cell receptor beta chain was recovered during a study of T cells after yellow fever vaccination. TCRdb processed the 5' RACE reads anew with MiXCR; each CDR3 protein has one entry. This sample has some 350,000 distinct CDR3 sequences, with about 6% found just once. This receptor was taken from a man under 40 who received the YFV17D yellow fever vaccine. Source: PBMCs, taken 5 days after the yellow fever booster vaccination.

The CDR3: CASSYIQGWTYEQYF. The CDR3 nucleotides are TGTGCCAGCAGTTACATACAGGGGTGGACCTACGAGCAGTACTTC. The chain links TRBV6-5 to TRBJ2-7, with 7 bases identical to TRBD1. Germline V gene lookup returns CDR1 MNHEY and CDR2 SVGAGI. CDR3 length: 15 residues. J gave up 2 bases and V 2 bases, and 6 bases lay outside the gene matches.